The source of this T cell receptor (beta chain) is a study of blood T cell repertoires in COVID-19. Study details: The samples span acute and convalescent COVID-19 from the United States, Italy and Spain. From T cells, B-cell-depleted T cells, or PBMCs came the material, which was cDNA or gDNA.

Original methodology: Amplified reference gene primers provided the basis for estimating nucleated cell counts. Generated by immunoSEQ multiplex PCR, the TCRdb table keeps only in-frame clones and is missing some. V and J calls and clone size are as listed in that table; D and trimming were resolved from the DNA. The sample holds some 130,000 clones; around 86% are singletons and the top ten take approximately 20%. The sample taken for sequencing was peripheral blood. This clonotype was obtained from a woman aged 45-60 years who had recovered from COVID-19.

The CDR3 coding sequence is TGTGCCAGCAGCAGGTTGGGGGCGGCAGATACGCAGTATTTT. Translating it yields CASSRLGAADTQYF. The V call is TRBV7-2, the J call TRBJ2-3; possible D gene TRBD1, 6 bases. Germline CDR1 is SGHTA and CDR2 is FQGNSA. CDR3 length: 14 amino acids. V shed 5 bases and J shed 4 bases, with 13 bases lying between them.